These 13 T cell receptor beta chains came from one sample sequenced in a study of metastatic and nonmetastatic thyroid tumors. Every patient underwent thyroid surgery untreated. Through MiXCR, TCRdb re-clonotyped the PCR reads. This table has roughly 90,000 clones, under 15% appearing once. Sample: blood. All receptors derive from a female donor with papillary thyroid cancer or a benign thyroid nodule (not recorded which). Some clones in this sample may be carry-over from other donors' samples.

This clone was recorded many times. The chain carries TRBV30 and TRBJ2-2; D remains unclear. CDR3 length: 16 amino acids. Trimming took off 1 base at V and 4 bases at J, with 16 bases between the two ends. Per the germline V gene, CDR1 is GTSNPN and CDR2 is SVGIG (reference sequence). The CDR3 region is CAWSAESKTLTGELFF. DNA for the CDR3: TGTGCCTGGAGTGCCGAAAGTAAGACGCTCACCGGGGAGCTGTTTTTT. The whole variable domain, filled in from reference TRBV30 and TRBJ2-2, reads SQTIHQWPATLVQPVGSPLSLECTVEGTSNPNLYWYRQAAGRGLQLLFYSVGIGQISSEVPQNLSASRPQDRQFILSSKKLLLSDSGFYLCAWSAESKTLTGELFFGEGSRLTVL.

This clone has ten or more counts. The gene calls are TRBV30 and TRBJ2-1, with D possibly matching TRBD2 (6 bases). The CDR3 runs to 15 residues. V was trimmed by 1 base and J by 7 bases, leaving 17 bases between them. CDR1 GTSNPN and CDR2 SVGIG come from the germline V gene (reference sequence). CDR3 in amino acids: CAWSAGASSVNEQFF. The CDR3, as DNA: TGTGCCTGGAGTGCGGGAGCGAGTTCAGTAAATGAGCAGTTCTTC.

In the case of this clone: A much larger clone differs by one base, so this may be a read error. This specimen includes other DNA sequences encoding the same CDR3. The genes are TRBV7-6 and TRBJ1-3, with unresolved D. Between the trimmed V and J ends, which lost 4 bases and 0 bases, there was a span of 7 bases. The CDR3 has 14 amino acids. In germline, CDR1 is SGHVS, CDR2 FNYEAQ. CDR3 sequence: CASSSDTSGNTIYF. CDR3 bases: TGTGCCAGCAGCTCTGACACCTCTGGAAACACCATATATTTT.

Concerning this clone: No conserved phenylalanine or tryptophan is present at the end of the CDR3, so a read error is the likely explanation. The V call is TRBV5-4, the J call TRBJ1-1; TRBD1 is a possible D gene (5 bases). Looked up from germline, CDR1 is SGHNT and CDR2 is YYREEE (reference sequence). CDR3 size: 15 residues. Trimming removed 4 bases at V and 3 bases at J, with 16 bases between. In DNA form, the CDR3 reads TGTGCCAGCAGCCTACCTTCCGGGGCATACACTGAAGCTTTCTCT. This encodes CASSLPSGAYTEAFS.

This clone was detected ten times or more. This chain joins TRBV27 and TRBJ2-7; TRBD1 matches 8 bases. Per the germline V gene, CDR1 is MNHEY and CDR2 is SMNVEV (reference sequence). The junction had 11 bases not matched to a gene; V was cut back by 5 bases and J by 2 bases. This CDR3 is built from 16 residues. CDR3 loop: CASSINSGTGPYEQYF. In DNA form, the CDR3 reads TGTGCCAGCAGTATCAACTCCGGGACAGGACCCTACGAGCAGTACTTC.

There are many counts of this clone. The chain recombines TRBV6-5 with TRBJ1-4, with a tentative D call TRBD1 (5 bases). V lost 0 bases, J lost 5 bases, and 7 bases lay in between. The germline V gene has CDR1 MNHEY and CDR2 SVGAGI. The CDR3 is made up of 14 amino acids. CDR3 residues: CASSYSGVNEKLFF. In DNA, the CDR3 is TGTGCCAGCAGTTACTCAGGGGTAAATGAAAAACTGTTTTTT.

This clone was found many times. J is TRBJ1-5 and V is TRBV28, with D unresolved. Trimming took off 7 bases at V and 4 bases at J, with 23 bases between the two ends. Germline V gene lookup returns CDR1 MDHEN and CDR2 SYDVKM. There are 17 residues in the CDR3. The DNA for the CDR3 is TGTGCCAGCACCTTTACCCCAACCAGGATGGGTAATCAGCCCCAGCATTTT. The encoded protein is CASTFTPTRMGNQPQHF.

Regarding this clone: Just one base apart from a much larger clone, this may be a read error. The same CDR3 is also encoded by other DNA sequences in this sample. The gene calls are TRBV4-2 and TRBJ1-2; the D gene is possibly TRBD1 (5 bases). The germline CDR1 and CDR2 sequences are LGHNA and YNFKEQ. This CDR3 contains 16 residues. The ends were cut back, 0 bases at V and 8 bases at J, with 19 bases in the middle. CDR3 sequence (DNA): TGTGCCAGCAGCCAAGACTCAGGGCAGGGAATTATGGGCTACACCTTC. Translation: CASSQDSGQGIMGYTF.

The chain recombines TRBV19 with TRBJ2-3, with 11 bases that match TRBD2. CDR1 and CDR2 from the germline V gene are LNHDA and SQIVND (reference sequence). V trimming: 4 bases; J trimming: 4 bases; junction bases outside the gene matches: 10. CDR3 length: 17 amino acids. The CDR3 nucleotides are TGTGCCAGTAGTACGACTAGCGGGGTCCCCTTTGCAGATACGCAGTATTTT. Its protein is CASSTTSGVPFADTQYF.

This clone has a handful of counts. It may be a read error: a sequence one base away is much more abundant. This chain uses TRBV6-5 with TRBJ2-5, with TRBD1 matching over 8 bases. The junction had 5 bases not matched to a gene; V was cut back by 6 bases and J by 8 bases. The germline V gene has CDR1 MNHEY and CDR2 SVGAGI. The CDR3 sequence is 12 residues long. The CDR3 DNA follows: TGTGCCAGCAGGACAGGGGTAGATACCCAGTACTTC. It encodes CASRTGVDTQYF.

This clone was seen ten or more times. The gene calls are TRBV18 and TRBJ2-7, with 9 bases aligning to TRBD1. The germline gives CDR1 KGHSH, CDR2 LQKENI. This CDR3 is 15 amino acids long. V was clipped by 3 bases and J by 6 bases; unmatched bases: 9. CDR3 DNA sequence: TGTGCCAGCTCACCGGCCGGGACAGGGTTTTCCGAGCAGTACTTC. Residues: CASSPAGTGFSEQYF.

This clone has a count of ten or more. This rearrangement joins TRBV15 to TRBJ2-7; 7 nucleotides align to TRBD2. Germline CDR1 and CDR2: LNHNV and YYDKDF (reference sequence). CDR3 length: 15 amino acids. V was clipped by 3 bases and J by 3 bases; unmatched bases: 8. CDR3 residues: CATSSHGGSHYEQYF. DNA of the CDR3: TGTGCCACCAGCAGTCACGGGGGGTCTCACTACGAGCAGTACTTC.

This clone has a count of ten or more. CDR3 protein: CSGKQGGRTEAFF. CDR3 sequence (DNA): TGCAGTGGTAAACAGGGGGGACGGACTGAAGCTTTCTTT. The V call is TRBV20-1, the J call TRBJ1-1, with 8 bases lining up with TRBD1. The germline gives CDR1 DFQATT, CDR2 SNEGSKA (reference sequence). This CDR3 has 13 amino acids. V shed 7 bases, J shed 5 bases, and the junction held 9 bases outside the gene matches.